This T cell receptor beta chain stems from a study of shared clonotypes between healthy human individuals. As defined, naive CD8 cells were CD45RO-negative and positively selected for CCR7, with terminally differentiated effector memory CD45RA+ cells excluded. On this clone: The antigen remains undetermined.

150 to 250 ng DNA, around 30,000 T cell genomes, went into each sorted-subset replicate PCR. The method was immunoSEQ multiplex PCR; TCRdb's version includes in-frame clones alone and lacks a portion of them. The sample consists of more than 2 million clones, 85% to 95% of them appearing once. Whole-study results and caveats: Naive subsets, compared against memory subsets, generally had larger estimated richness values. Sharing of clonotypes among donors was expected to vary with sequencing depth.

The specimen was naive CD8+ T cells from PBMCs. The clonotype comes from a man aged 18 to 30 in good health. Some clones in this sample may be carry-over from other donors' samples.

For the CDR3, the DNA is TGTGCCAGCAGCTTAGGTACGGGAGTGAGCTCCTACAATGAGCAGTTCTTC. The encoded protein is CASSLGTGVSSYNEQFF. The chain is built from TRBV7-7 and TRBJ2-1, with D possibly TRBD2 on 6 matching bases. This CDR3 has 17 residues. Trimming removed 1 base at V and 0 bases at J, with 13 bases between. The germline V gene encodes CDR1 SSHAT and CDR2 FNYEAQ (reference sequence).